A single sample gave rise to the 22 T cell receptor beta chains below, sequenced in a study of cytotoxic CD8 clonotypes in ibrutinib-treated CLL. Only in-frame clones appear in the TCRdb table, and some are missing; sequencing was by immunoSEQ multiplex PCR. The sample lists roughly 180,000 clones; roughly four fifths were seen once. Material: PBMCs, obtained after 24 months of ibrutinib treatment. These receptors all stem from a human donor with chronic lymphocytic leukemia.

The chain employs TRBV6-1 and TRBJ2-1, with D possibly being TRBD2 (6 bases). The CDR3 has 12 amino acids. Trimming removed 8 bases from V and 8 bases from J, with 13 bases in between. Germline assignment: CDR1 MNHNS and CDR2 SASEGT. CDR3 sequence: CASSFTSYEQFF. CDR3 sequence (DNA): TGTGCCAGCTCATTTACTAGCTATGAGCAGTTCTTC.

The chain's CDR3 is CASSAFGLGGGSYNEQFF. The CDR3, as DNA: TGCGCCAGCAGCGCATTCGGATTGGGGGGTGGATCCTACAATGAGCAGTTCTTC. This rearrangement joins TRBV5-1 to TRBJ2-1, with D possibly being TRBD2 (6 bases). Germline V gene lookup returns CDR1 SGHRS and CDR2 YFSETQ. V gave up 4 bases and J gave up 1 base, with 21 bases separating them. The CDR3 is made up of 18 amino acids.

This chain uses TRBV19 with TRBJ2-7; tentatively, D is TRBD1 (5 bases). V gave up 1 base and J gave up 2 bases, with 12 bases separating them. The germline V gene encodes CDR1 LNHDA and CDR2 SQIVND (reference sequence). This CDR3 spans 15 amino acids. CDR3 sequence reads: CASSIGPLGAYEQYF. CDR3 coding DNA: TGTGCCAGTAGTATAGGACCCCTAGGGGCCTACGAGCAGTACTTC.

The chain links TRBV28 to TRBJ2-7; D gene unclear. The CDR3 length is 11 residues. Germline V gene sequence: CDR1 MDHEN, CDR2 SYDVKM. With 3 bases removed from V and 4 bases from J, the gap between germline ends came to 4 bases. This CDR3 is CASSFKYEQYF. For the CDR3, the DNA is TGTGCCAGCAGTTTTAAGTACGAGCAGTACTTC.

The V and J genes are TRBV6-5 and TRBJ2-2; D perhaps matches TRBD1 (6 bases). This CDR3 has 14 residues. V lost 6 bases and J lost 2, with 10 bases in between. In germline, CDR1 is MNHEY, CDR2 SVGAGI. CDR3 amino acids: CASRQQGNTGELFF. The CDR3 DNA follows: TGTGCCAGCAGGCAACAGGGCAACACCGGGGAGCTGTTTTTT.

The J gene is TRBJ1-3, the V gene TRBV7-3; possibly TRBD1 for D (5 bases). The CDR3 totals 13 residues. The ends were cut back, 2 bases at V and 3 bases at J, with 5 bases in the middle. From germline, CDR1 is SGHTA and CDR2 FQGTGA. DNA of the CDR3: TGTGCCAGCAGCTTAGGGGGTGGAAACACCATATATTTT. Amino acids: CASSLGGGNTIYF.

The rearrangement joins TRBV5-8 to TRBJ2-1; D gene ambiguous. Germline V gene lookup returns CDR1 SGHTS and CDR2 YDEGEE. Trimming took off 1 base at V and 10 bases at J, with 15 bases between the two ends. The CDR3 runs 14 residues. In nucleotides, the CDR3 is TGTGCCAGCAGCTTGCTTTTTGATCGGTCGGAGCAGTTCTTC. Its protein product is CASSLLFDRSEQFF.

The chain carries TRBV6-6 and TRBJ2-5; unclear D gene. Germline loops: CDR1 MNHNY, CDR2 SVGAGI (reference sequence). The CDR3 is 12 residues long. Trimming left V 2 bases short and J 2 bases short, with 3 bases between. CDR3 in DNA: TGTGCCAGCAGTTACGCGCAAGAGACCCAGTACTTC. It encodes CASSYAQETQYF.

CDR3 coding DNA: TGTGCCAGCAGCTTATCACAGGGGAACTATGGCTACACCTTC. Its protein is CASSLSQGNYGYTF. The rearrangement links TRBV5-4 to TRBJ1-2, with TRBD1 matching over 7 bases. V lost 2 bases to trimming and J lost 2 bases; unmatched junction nucleotides: 3. The germline gives CDR1 SGHNT, CDR2 YYREEE (reference sequence). CDR3 size: 14 residues.

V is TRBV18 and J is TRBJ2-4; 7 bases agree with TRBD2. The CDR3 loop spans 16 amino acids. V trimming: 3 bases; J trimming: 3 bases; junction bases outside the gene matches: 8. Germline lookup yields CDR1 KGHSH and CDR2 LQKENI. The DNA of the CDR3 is TGTGCCAGCTCACCCACACAACGGGGGGACAAAAACATTCAGTACTTC. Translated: CASSPTQRGDKNIQYF.

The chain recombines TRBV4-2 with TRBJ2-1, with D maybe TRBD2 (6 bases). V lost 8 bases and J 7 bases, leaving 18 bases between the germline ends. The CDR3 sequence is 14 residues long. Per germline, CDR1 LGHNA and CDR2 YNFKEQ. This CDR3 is CASSTGLPSNEQFF. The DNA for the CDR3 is TGTGCCAGCTCAACGGGACTTCCCTCAAATGAGCAGTTCTTC.

CDR3 in DNA: TGCGCCAGCAGGAACCCCGGGGGCACTGAAGCTTTCTTT. It specifies CASRNPGGTEAFF. The genes are TRBV5-1 and TRBJ1-1; D may be TRBD1 (5 bases). Germline CDR1 reads SGHRS; CDR2 reads YFSETQ. This CDR3 contains 13 residues. V lost 5 bases, J lost 4 bases, and 12 bases lay in between.

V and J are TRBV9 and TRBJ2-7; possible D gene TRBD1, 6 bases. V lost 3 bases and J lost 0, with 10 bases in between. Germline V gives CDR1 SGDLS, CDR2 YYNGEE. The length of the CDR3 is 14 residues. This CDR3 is CASSADSFSYEQYF. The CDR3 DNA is TGTGCCAGCAGCGCGGACAGCTTCTCCTACGAGCAGTACTTC.

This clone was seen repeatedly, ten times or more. The CDR3 nucleotides are TGTGCCAGTACTCCCTTTGGACGAACTAATGAAAAACTGTTTTTT. Its protein product is CASTPFGRTNEKLFF. The chain uses TRBV19 and TRBJ1-4; D not certain. V lost 7 bases and J 1 base, leaving 13 bases between the germline ends. This CDR3 has 15 residues. Germline CDR1 LNHDA, CDR2 SQIVND (reference sequence).

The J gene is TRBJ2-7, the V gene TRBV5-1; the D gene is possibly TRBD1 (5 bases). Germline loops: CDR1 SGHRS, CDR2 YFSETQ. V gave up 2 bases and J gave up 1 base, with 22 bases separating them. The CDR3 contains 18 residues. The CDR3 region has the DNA TGCGCCAGCAGCTTATTTACCCAGGGTACCCAAGGATCCTACGAGCAGTACTTC. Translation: CASSLFTQGTQGSYEQYF.

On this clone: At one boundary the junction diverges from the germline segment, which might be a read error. This chain's CDR3 is CASSTSFRTGGLDF. The CDR3 coding sequence is TGTGCCAGTAGTACCTCCTTTCGGACAGGGGGTTTGGATTTT. This chain connects TRBV19 to TRBJ1-5; 10 bases agree with TRBD1. The CDR3 runs to 14 residues. Germline assignment: CDR1 LNHDA and CDR2 SQIVND (reference sequence).

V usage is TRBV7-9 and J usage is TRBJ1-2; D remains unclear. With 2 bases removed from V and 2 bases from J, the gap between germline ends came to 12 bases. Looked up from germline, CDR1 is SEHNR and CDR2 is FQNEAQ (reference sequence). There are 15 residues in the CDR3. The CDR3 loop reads CASSLKEGPNYGYTF. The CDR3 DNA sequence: TGTGCCAGCAGCTTAAAGGAGGGCCCGAACTATGGCTACACCTTC.

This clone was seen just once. Written as DNA, the CDR3 is TGTGCCAGCAGTACTACAGGGGACTATGGCTACACCTTC. Its protein product is CASSTTGDYGYTF. This chain links TRBV6-5 with TRBJ1-2; 7 nucleotides agree with TRBD1. The V gene end was trimmed by 5 bases and the J gene end by 3 bases; junction bases not matched to a gene: 3. Per the germline V gene, CDR1 is MNHEY and CDR2 is SVGAGI. CDR3 size: 13 residues.

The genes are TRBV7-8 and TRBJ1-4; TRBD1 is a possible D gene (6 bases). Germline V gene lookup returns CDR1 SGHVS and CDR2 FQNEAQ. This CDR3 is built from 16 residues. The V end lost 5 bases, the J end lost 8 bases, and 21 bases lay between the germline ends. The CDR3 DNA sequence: TGTGCCAGCAGCCAACCCCCGGGGGGCCTAGGGGAAAAACTGTTTTTT. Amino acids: CASSQPPGGLGEKLFF.

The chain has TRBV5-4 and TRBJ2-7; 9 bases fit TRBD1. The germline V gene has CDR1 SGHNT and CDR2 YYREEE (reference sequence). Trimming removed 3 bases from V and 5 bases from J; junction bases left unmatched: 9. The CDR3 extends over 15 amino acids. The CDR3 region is CASSSPDRGINEQYF. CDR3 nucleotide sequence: TGTGCCAGCAGCTCACCGGACAGGGGAATAAACGAGCAGTACTTC.

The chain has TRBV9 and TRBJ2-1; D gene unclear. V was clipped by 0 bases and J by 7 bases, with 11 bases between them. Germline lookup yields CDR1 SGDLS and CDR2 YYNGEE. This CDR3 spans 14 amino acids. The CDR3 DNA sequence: TGTGCCAGCAGCGTAGAGGGCAGCAAGAATGAGCAGTTCTTC. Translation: CASSVEGSKNEQFF.

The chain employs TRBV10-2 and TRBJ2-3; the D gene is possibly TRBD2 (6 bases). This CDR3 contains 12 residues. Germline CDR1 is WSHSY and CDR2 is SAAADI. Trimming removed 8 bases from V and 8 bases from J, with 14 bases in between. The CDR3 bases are TGCGCCAGCTGGACTACCGGTGCTACGCAGTATTTT. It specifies CASWTTGATQYF.